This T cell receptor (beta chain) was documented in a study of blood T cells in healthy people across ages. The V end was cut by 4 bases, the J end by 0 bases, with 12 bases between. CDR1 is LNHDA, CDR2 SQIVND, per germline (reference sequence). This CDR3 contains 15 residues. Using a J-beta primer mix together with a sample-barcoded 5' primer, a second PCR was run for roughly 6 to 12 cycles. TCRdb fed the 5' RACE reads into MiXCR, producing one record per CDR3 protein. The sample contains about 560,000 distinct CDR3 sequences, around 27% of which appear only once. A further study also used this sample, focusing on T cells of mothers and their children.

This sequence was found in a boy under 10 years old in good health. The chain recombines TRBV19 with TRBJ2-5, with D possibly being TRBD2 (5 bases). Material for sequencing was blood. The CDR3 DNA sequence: TGTGCCAGTAGTACCCCGGGGTTGGACCAAGAGACCCAGTACTTC. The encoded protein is CASSTPGLDQETQYF.